The clone carrying this T cell receptor beta chain appeared many times. What it recognizes is unknown. The sample belongs to a study of CD8 T cells in ankylosing spondylitis. Quantitative 5'-RACE with molecular barcodes was used to make the TCR beta libraries. TCRdb recomputed calls from the 5' RACE reads with MiXCR, one row per CDR3 protein. The sample contains 200,000 or so distinct CDR3 sequences, over 10% of which appear only once. Whole-study findings and limits: Reports of some motif variants in reactive arthritis synovial fluid and blood predate this one. Significant enrichment of disease-linked clones was reportedly seen in matched ankylosing spondylitis synovial fluid.

Germline V lookup: CDR1 ENHRY, CDR2 SYGVKD. V was pared by 3 bases and J by 6 bases, with 11 bases between. The CDR3 is 14 amino acids. The genes are TRBV10-3 and TRBJ2-2; the D call may be TRBD1 or TRBD2 (5 bases each). The sequencing input was blood, either unsorted or a sorted T cell fraction (not recorded which). This receptor was identified in a female donor with ankylosing spondylitis or in good health (not recorded which). The CDR3 reads CAISDGQGAGELFF. The CDR3 DNA reads TGTGCCATCAGTGACGGCCAGGGAGCCGGGGAGCTGTTTTTT.